Shown below are 14 T cell receptor beta chains from a single sample sequenced in a study of T-cell memory formation after mild COVID-19. TCRdb fed the 5' RACE reads into MiXCR, producing one record per CDR3 protein. The profile shows hundreds of thousands of distinct CDR3 sequences, about a quarter of them singletons. The sequenced sample consisted of PBMCs or a T cell subset sorted from them (not recorded which). These receptors were collected from an adult woman who had mild COVID-19 (a few samples of this study predate the infection). Cell type and time point are not known.

J is TRBJ1-2 and V is TRBV5-1, with unresolved D. Germline V gives CDR1 SGHRS, CDR2 YFSETQ. Deletions cut 1 base from V and 0 bases from J, with 7 bases between. The CDR3 runs 14 residues. The CDR3 sequence is CASSLFPANYGYTF. The CDR3 coding sequence is TGCGCCAGCAGCTTGTTTCCAGCTAACTATGGCTACACCTTC.

This clonotype was counted a few times. V is TRBV9 and J is TRBJ1-6, with D unclear. The CDR3 is 12 residues long. Germline values: CDR1 SGDLS, CDR2 YYNGEE. Trimming stripped 4 bases from V and 15 bases from J, with 14 bases between. The chain's CDR3 is CASSSTGGLLHF. The CDR3 nucleotides are TGTGCCAGCAGCTCCACCGGAGGGCTCCTCCACTTT. The complete variable domain, with remaining parts taken from reference TRBV9 and TRBJ1-6, reads DSGVTQTPKHLITATGQRVTLRCSPRSGDLSVYWYQQSLDQGLQFLIQYYNGEERAKGNILERFSAQQFPDLHSELNLSSLELGDSALYFCASSSTGGLLHFGNGTRLTVT.

Only a few counts were recorded for this clonotype. This sequence joins TRBV5-1 and TRBJ2-7, with TRBD2 identical over 9 bases. In germline, CDR1 is SGHRS, CDR2 YFSETQ. This CDR3 has 15 residues. V was pared by 0 bases and J by 7 bases, with 8 bases of the junction left unmatched. The CDR3 DNA reads as TGCGCCAGCAGCTTGGAGGCGGGGGGGCAAAGAGAGCAGTACTTC. It translates to CASSLEAGGQREQYF. Filled out from reference TRBV5-1 and TRBJ2-7, the complete variable domain reads KAGVTQTPRYLIKTRGQQVTLSCSPISGHRSVSWYQQTPGQGLQFLFEYFSETQRNKGNFPGRFSGRQFSNSRSEMNVSTLELGDSALYLCASSLEAGGQREQYFGPGTRLTVT.

This clonotype was observed a handful of times. The chain has TRBV6-5 and TRBJ2-3; 7 positions match TRBD1. Germline V gene lookup returns CDR1 MNHEY and CDR2 SVGAGI. The CDR3 has 15 residues. Trimming took 0 bases from V and 3 from J; bases not matched to a gene: 3. CDR3 protein: CASSYSTGWTDTQYF. In nucleotides, the CDR3 is TGTGCCAGCAGTTACTCGACAGGGTGGACAGATACGCAGTATTTT.

A few counts support this clonotype. The CDR3 nucleotides are TGCAGCGTTTGGGACAGGGAAGCAGATACGCAGTATTTT. Translation gives CSVWDREADTQYF. V gene TRBV29-1 combines with J gene TRBJ2-3, with 9 bases that match TRBD1. The length of the CDR3 is 13 residues. The germline gives CDR1 SQVTM, CDR2 ANQGSEA. V lost 5 bases to trimming and J lost 4 bases; unmatched junction nucleotides: 4.

Only one count was recorded for this clonotype. The rearrangement links TRBV2 to TRBJ2-3, with D tentatively TRBD1 (6 bases). V lost 3 bases and J 2 bases, leaving 24 bases between the germline ends. The CDR3 is 19 residues long. CDR1 SNHLY and CDR2 FYNNEI come from the germline V gene. The CDR3 coding sequence is TGTGCCAGCAGTGACATTGGGGGCAGAGAACACACTTCCACAGATACGCAGTATTTT. This codes for CASSDIGGREHTSTDTQYF.

A few counts support this clonotype. This chain connects TRBV5-1 to TRBJ1-1, with D possibly TRBD1 on 6 matching bases. Trimming removed 6 bases from V and 7 bases from J, with 19 bases in between. Germline CDR1 SGHRS, CDR2 YFSETQ. This CDR3 has 14 amino acids. The CDR3 sequence is CASTIQGTSNEAFF. Here the CDR3 DNA reads TGCGCCAGCACCATTCAGGGGACCAGCAATGAAGCTTTCTTT.

This clonotype was counted only a few times. This sequence joins TRBV5-1 and TRBJ2-3; D ambiguous. Germline values: CDR1 SGHRS, CDR2 YFSETQ. This CDR3 has 16 amino acids. V shed 0 bases and J shed 0 bases, with 11 bases lying between them. CDR3 sequence: CASSLVSKTSTDTQYF. The DNA of the CDR3 is TGCGCCAGCAGCTTGGTCAGTAAAACTAGCACAGATACGCAGTATTTT.

V usage is TRBV12-3 or TRBV12-4 and J usage is TRBJ2-1; 10 positions match TRBD2. This CDR3 has 14 amino acids. Trimming at V came to 7 bases and at J to 7 bases, leaving 7 bases not matched to a gene. This CDR3 reads CASTTSGGVNEQFF. CDR3 sequence (DNA): TGTGCCAGCACCACGAGCGGGGGGGTGAATGAGCAGTTCTTC.

This clonotype was counted a few times. The chain joins TRBV5-1 to TRBJ2-1; TRBD1 aligns across 12 bases. CDR3 length equals 17 residues. V lost 3 bases, J lost 5 bases, and 9 bases stayed unmatched. Germline lookup yields CDR1 SGHRS and CDR2 YFSETQ. The CDR3 DNA follows: TGCGCCAGCAGCTGGGGGACAGGGGGCCCCGTGAACAATGAGCAGTTCTTC. Translated, it gives CASSWGTGGPVNNEQFF.

This clonotype occurred a few times. The J gene is TRBJ1-3, the V gene TRBV29-1; 9 bases are shared with TRBD1. The germline V gene has CDR1 SQVTM and CDR2 ANQGSEA. The CDR3 is 14 amino acids. Trimming at V came to 5 bases and at J to 0 bases, leaving 2 bases not matched to a gene. CDR3 sequence (DNA): TGCAGCGTTTGGACAGGGGACTCTGGAAACACCATATATTTT. It codes for CSVWTGDSGNTIYF.

The gene calls are TRBV7-2 and TRBJ2-1, with D perhaps given as TRBD1 or TRBD2 (5 bases each). Germline assignment: CDR1 SGHTA and CDR2 FQGNSA. There are 16 residues in the CDR3. The V gene lost 1 base and the J gene lost 8 bases, with 18 bases spanning the gap. Here the CDR3 reads CASSLVAGWGFDEQFF. The DNA of the CDR3 is TGTGCCAGCAGCTTAGTGGCAGGGTGGGGGTTCGATGAGCAGTTCTTC.

This chain links TRBV3-1 with TRBJ1-5; D gene unclear. CDR1 LGHDT and CDR2 YNNKEL come from the germline V gene (reference sequence). The V and J ends lost 6 bases and 5 bases respectively, with 8 bases between them. CDR3 size: 12 residues. CDR3 loop: CASSQRDQPQHF. DNA of the CDR3: TGTGCCAGCAGTCAGCGGGATCAGCCCCAGCATTTT.

In this sample, this clonotype turned up a few times. This chain joins TRBV25-1 and TRBJ2-3; 9 nucleotides align to TRBD2. Germline CDR1 is MGHDK and CDR2 is SYGVNS. The CDR3 is 16 residues long. The V segment lost 4 bases and the J segment 2 bases; nucleotides outside the gene matches: 7. CDR3 sequence (DNA): TGTGCCAGCAGTGTAGGTCTAGCGGGGATCACAGATACGCAGTATTTT. This sequence encodes CASSVGLAGITDTQYF.